The 4 T cell receptor beta chains presented below share a single source sample, sequenced in a study of T cells in Graves' hyperthyroidism and ophthalmopathy. Amplified TCR beta CDR3 regions came from RNA transcripts. The HTBI set primed first-round TCR CDR3 RT-PCR. TCRdb re-called the multiplex PCR reads with MiXCR, one entry per CDR3 protein. The sample consists of approximately 400,000 distinct CDR3 sequences, just under 15% of them appearing once. Sequencing used blood. These receptors all stem from a woman aged 25 to 39 with Graves' hyperthyroidism.

This clonotype was recorded at least ten times. CDR3 sequence (DNA): TGTGCCAGCAGTGTCACTATGGCAGATACGCAGTATTTT. This codes for CASSVTMADTQYF. The chain combines TRBV2 with TRBJ2-3, with unresolved D. The CDR3 is 13 amino acids. The V end was cut by 4 bases, the J end by 4 bases, with 9 bases between. CDR1 and CDR2 (germline): SNHLY, FYNNEI.

The rearrangement joins TRBV7-2 to TRBJ2-5; the match to TRBD2 covers 7 bases. Germline CDR1 is SGHTA and CDR2 is FQGNSA. The trim removed 2 bases at V and 4 bases at J, leaving 7 bases unmatched. CDR3 length equals 15 residues. CDR3 sequence reads: CASSLYGGSAETQYF. The CDR3 nucleotides read TGTGCCAGCAGCTTATATGGCGGGAGTGCAGAGACCCAGTACTTC.

The V and J genes are TRBV5-4 and TRBJ2-2; tentatively, D is TRBD2 (5 bases). The CDR3 runs 13 residues. V was cut by 5 bases and J by 3 bases, with 8 bases left in between. Germline V gene data show CDR1 as SGHNT and CDR2 as YYREEE (reference sequence). CDR3 in amino acids: CASRRADTGELFF. DNA for the CDR3: TGTGCCAGCAGGAGGGCCGACACCGGGGAGCTGTTTTTT.

This clonotype has a handful of counts. The rearrangement uses TRBV5-1 and TRBJ2-3; 10 bases fit TRBD1. V dropped 4 bases and J dropped 3; count of bases not matched to a gene: 2. The CDR3 extends over 14 amino acids. Germline V gene data show CDR1 as SGHRS and CDR2 as YFSETQ. CDR3: CASSGGQGTDTQYF. The CDR3 DNA follows: TGCGCCAGCAGCGGGGGACAGGGGACAGATACGCAGTATTTT. Combining the CDR3 with reference TRBV5-1 and TRBJ2-3 gives the whole variable domain KAGVTQTPRYLIKTRGQQVTLSCSPISGHRSVSWYQQTPGQGLQFLFEYFSETQRNKGNFPGRFSGRQFSNSRSEMNVSTLELGDSALYLCASSGGQGTDTQYFGPGTRLTVL.